The 18 T cell receptor beta chains listed next were all sequenced from one sample in a study of beta chain features in type 1 diabetes. The study reverse transcribed the entire isolated RNA, so it sequenced expressed TCRB transcripts. Only in-frame clones appear in the TCRdb table, and some are missing; sequencing was by immunoSEQ multiplex PCR. The data hold about 270,000 clones, with approximately 14% observed a single time. Sequencing input: naive CD4+ T cells from blood. The receptor source for this set is a woman between 40 and 50 years old in good health.

This clone has more than one count but fewer than ten. The V call is TRBV10-3, the J call TRBJ2-7; the match to TRBD1 covers 9 bases. V lost 5 bases to trimming and J lost 2 bases; unmatched junction nucleotides: 10. The CDR3 runs 16 residues. CDR1 ENHRY and CDR2 SYGVKD come from the germline V gene. In nucleotides, the CDR3 is TGTGCCATCAGTCCAGGTACCGGGACAGGGACCTACGAGCAGTACTTC. It codes for CAISPGTGTGTYEQYF.

The chain joins TRBV7-9 to TRBJ2-2; perhaps TRBD1 as D (6 bases). The germline V and J ends were trimmed by 5 bases and 7 bases, with 14 bases remaining between them. This CDR3 contains 14 residues. Germline V lookup: CDR1 SEHNR, CDR2 FQNEAQ (reference sequence). The CDR3 nucleotides are TGTGCCAGCAGCACCCAGGGGAGCTTCGGGGAGCTGTTTTTT. Translating gives CASSTQGSFGELFF.

This clone was counted between two and nine times. J is TRBJ2-5 and V is TRBV2, with 8 bases identical to TRBD1. Looked up from germline, CDR1 is SNHLY and CDR2 is FYNNEI. The trim removed 7 bases at V and 5 bases at J, leaving 9 bases unmatched. The CDR3 runs 14 residues. The CDR3 DNA reads TGTGCCAGCATATTCGGACAGGGACGGGAGACCCAGTACTTC. Translated, it gives CASIFGQGRETQYF. Together with reference TRBV2 and TRBJ2-5, the CDR3 gives the full variable domain: EPEVTQTPSHQVTQMGQEVILRCVPISNHLYFYWYRQILGQKVEFLVSFYNNEISEKSEIFDDQFSVERPDGSNFTLKIRSTKLEDSAMYFCASIFGQGRETQYFGPGTRLLVL.

The chain is built from TRBV4-1 and TRBJ2-1; 10 bases are a match to TRBD2. Germline CDR1 is MGHRA and CDR2 is YSYEKL. This CDR3 spans 19 amino acids. The ends lost 4 bases at V and 5 bases at J; junction bases unmatched: 17. DNA of the CDR3: TGCGCCAGCAGCCGCCTCTGGCCCATAGCGGGGGGAACTGACAATGAGCAGTTCTTC. As protein: CASSRLWPIAGGTDNEQFF.

This clone was recorded a few times. J is TRBJ2-1 and V is TRBV7-2; D not resolved. This CDR3 comprises 13 residues. Per germline, CDR1 SGHTA and CDR2 FQGNSA. V was shortened by 5 bases and J by 13 bases, with 18 bases between the two germline ends. CDR3 region: CASSNAVEAEQFF. As DNA, the CDR3 is TGTGCCAGCAGCAATGCGGTCGAGGCGGAACAGTTCTTC.

This clone was detected ten times or more. The chain couples TRBV14 to TRBJ2-1, with 8 positions matching TRBD2. The CDR3 covers 17 residues. CDR1 SGHDN and CDR2 FVKESK come from the germline V gene. The V and J ends lost 2 bases and 5 bases, in that order; junction bases with no gene match: 11. The CDR3 loop is CASSQLAVAGYDNEQFF. CDR3 nucleotide sequence: TGTGCCAGCAGCCAACTCGCGGTAGCGGGGTACGACAATGAGCAGTTCTTC.

This clone has just a few counts. The chain has TRBV2 and TRBJ1-3; D is unresolved. Between the trimmed V and J ends, which lost 2 bases and 4 bases, there was a span of 12 bases. The CDR3 runs to 15 residues. Germline CDR1 and CDR2: SNHLY and FYNNEI. Written as DNA, the CDR3 is TGTGCCAGCAGTGAAATGGACGGCGGGGGAAACACCATATATTTT. Its protein product is CASSEMDGGGNTIYF.

V gene TRBV9 combines with J gene TRBJ2-5; 9 positions match TRBD2. The trim removed 4 bases at V and 1 base at J, leaving 8 bases unmatched. Germline loops: CDR1 SGDLS, CDR2 YYNGEE. The CDR3 is made up of 16 amino acids. CDR3 nucleotide sequence: TGTGCCAGCAGCAGGTCTAGCGGGAACCTCCAAGAGACCCAGTACTTC. Translation: CASSRSSGNLQETQYF.

The rearrangement uses TRBV5-6 and TRBJ1-4, with 10 bases fitting TRBD1. The CDR3 consists of 15 residues. J was trimmed by 7 bases and V by 1 base; bases with no gene match: 4. From germline, CDR1 is SGHDT and CDR2 YYEEEE. The CDR3 spells CASSLWDRGFEKLFF. DNA of the CDR3: TGTGCCAGCAGCTTGTGGGACAGGGGTTTTGAAAAACTGTTTTTT.

This clone was recorded a few times. The chain carries TRBV21-1 and TRBJ2-7; TRBD1 is the table's D call and was not checked against the DNA. TRBV21-1 has pseudogene status. The CDR3 covers 16 residues. The CDR3 is CASSKGASTPSYEQYF. The CDR3 nucleotides read TGTGCCAGCAGCAAAGGGGCCAGTACCCCGTCCTACGAGCAGTACTTC.

The chain employs TRBV29-1 and TRBJ2-2, with 7 nucleotides matching TRBD1. V shed 4 bases, J shed 4 bases, and the junction held 3 bases outside the gene matches. The germline gives CDR1 SQVTM, CDR2 ANQGSEA. The length of the CDR3 is 13 residues. CDR3 loop: CSVAGQPTGELFF. DNA of the CDR3: TGCAGCGTTGCGGGACAGCCCACCGGGGAGCTGTTTTTT.

V gene TRBV9 combines with J gene TRBJ1-5, with 8 bases matching TRBD1. Germline values: CDR1 SGDLS, CDR2 YYNGEE. After removal of 6 bases from V and 6 bases from J, the junction contained 8 bases not matched to a gene. The CDR3 contains 14 residues. CDR3 nucleotides: TGTGCCAGCAACATGGGACAGGTAGGTCAGCCCCAGCATTTT. It codes for CASNMGQVGQPQHF.

The CDR3, as DNA: TGCGCCAGCAGCTTGGGGGGATTGACAGGGGGACCCCACTATGGCTACACCTTC. It is translated as CASSLGGLTGGPHYGYTF. J is TRBJ1-2 and V is TRBV5-1; 9 nucleotides agree with TRBD1. Losses at the gene ends were 0 bases for V and 3 bases for J; bases not matched to a gene: 12. The CDR3 is 18 residues long. Germline V gene data show CDR1 as SGHRS and CDR2 as YFSETQ.

The chain has TRBV5-5 and TRBJ2-7, with D uncertain. This CDR3 is 12 amino acids long. V was shortened by 0 bases and J by 4 bases, with 5 bases between the two germline ends. Germline V gene data show CDR1 as SGHKS and CDR2 as YYEKEE (reference sequence). CDR3 DNA sequence: TGTGCCAGCAGCTTGGCCGAGTACGAGCAGTACTTC. Translating it yields CASSLAEYEQYF.

The V and J genes are TRBV6-5 and TRBJ1-1, with D tentatively TRBD1 (5 bases). V was clipped by 3 bases and J by 5 bases, with 10 bases between them. Per germline, CDR1 MNHEY and CDR2 SVGAGI. The CDR3 loop spans 13 amino acids. CDR3 DNA sequence: TGTGCCAGCAGTTATCGGGAGGGGACTGAAGCTTTCTTT. It is translated as CASSYREGTEAFF.

A word on this clone: The same CDR3 is also encoded by other DNA sequences in this sample. The genes are TRBV4-1 and TRBJ1-5, with TRBD1 matching 8 bases. Looked up from germline, CDR1 is MGHRA and CDR2 is YSYEKL. Trimming removed 6 bases from V and 4 bases from J; junction bases left unmatched: 5. The CDR3 is 14 residues long. The CDR3 region is CASSRTGLNQPQHF. CDR3 DNA: TGCGCCAGCAGTAGGACAGGGTTAAATCAGCCCCAGCATTTT.

The chain joins TRBV7-2 to TRBJ2-5, with D perhaps matching TRBD2 (6 bases). The CDR3 consists of 14 residues. Germline values: CDR1 SGHTA, CDR2 FQGNSA. Trimming took 1 base from V and 10 from J, leaving 16 bases between them. The CDR3 is CASSLGSGPRDQYF. The DNA for the CDR3 is TGTGCCAGCAGCTTAGGTAGCGGACCTCGGGACCAGTACTTC.

The sample holds a few counts of this clone. CDR3 DNA sequence: TGTGCCAGTAGTACCGGGACAGGACCTTGGGGTTACGAGCAGTACTTC. This gives the protein CASSTGTGPWGYEQYF. This chain connects TRBV19 to TRBJ2-7; TRBD1 aligns across 8 bases. J lost 4 bases, V lost 4 bases, and 12 bases had no gene match. The CDR3 has 16 residues. Germline V gene lookup returns CDR1 LNHDA and CDR2 SQIVND (reference sequence).